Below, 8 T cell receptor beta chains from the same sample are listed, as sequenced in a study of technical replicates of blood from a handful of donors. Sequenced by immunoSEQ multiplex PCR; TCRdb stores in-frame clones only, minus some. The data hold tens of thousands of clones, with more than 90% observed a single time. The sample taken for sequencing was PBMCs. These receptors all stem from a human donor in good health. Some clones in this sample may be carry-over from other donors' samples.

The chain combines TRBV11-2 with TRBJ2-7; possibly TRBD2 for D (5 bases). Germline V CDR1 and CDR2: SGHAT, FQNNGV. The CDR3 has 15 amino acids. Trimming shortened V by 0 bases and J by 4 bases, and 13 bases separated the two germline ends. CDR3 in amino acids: CASSLEGSPVYEQYF. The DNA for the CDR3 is TGTGCCAGCAGCTTAGAGGGGAGCCCGGTGTACGAGCAGTACTTC.

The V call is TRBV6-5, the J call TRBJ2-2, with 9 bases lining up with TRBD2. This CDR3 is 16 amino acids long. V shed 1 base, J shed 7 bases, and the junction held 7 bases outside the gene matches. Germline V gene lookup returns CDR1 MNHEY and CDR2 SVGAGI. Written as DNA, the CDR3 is TGTGCCAGCAGTTACTGGCGGGAGGGCTACGGCGGGGAGCTGTTTTTT. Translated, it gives CASSYWREGYGGELFF.

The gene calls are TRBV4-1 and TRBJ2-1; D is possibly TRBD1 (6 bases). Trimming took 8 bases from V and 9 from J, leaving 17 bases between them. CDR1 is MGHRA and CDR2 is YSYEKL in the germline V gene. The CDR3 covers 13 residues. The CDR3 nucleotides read TGCGCCAGCGGGGGCATACCTAGGGGTGAGCAGTTCTTC. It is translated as CASGGIPRGEQFF.

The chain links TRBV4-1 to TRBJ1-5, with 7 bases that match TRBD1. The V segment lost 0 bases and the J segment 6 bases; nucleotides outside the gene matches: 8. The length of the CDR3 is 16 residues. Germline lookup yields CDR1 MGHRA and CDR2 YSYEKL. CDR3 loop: CASSQERGGFGQPQHF. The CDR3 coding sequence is TGCGCCAGCAGCCAAGAACGAGGGGGCTTCGGTCAGCCCCAGCATTTT.

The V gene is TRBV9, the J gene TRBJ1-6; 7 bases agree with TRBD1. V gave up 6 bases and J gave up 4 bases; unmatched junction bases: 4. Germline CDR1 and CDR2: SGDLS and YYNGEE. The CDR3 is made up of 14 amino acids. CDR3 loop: CASNPGQYNSPLHF. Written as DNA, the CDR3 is TGTGCCAGCAACCCGGGACAGTATAATTCACCCCTCCACTTT.

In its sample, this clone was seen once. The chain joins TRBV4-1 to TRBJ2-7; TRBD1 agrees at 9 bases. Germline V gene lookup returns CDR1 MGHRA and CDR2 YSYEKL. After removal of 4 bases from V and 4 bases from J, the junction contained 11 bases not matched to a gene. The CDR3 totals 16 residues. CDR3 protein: CASSPDRGFRMYEQYF. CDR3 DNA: TGCGCCAGCAGCCCGGACAGGGGATTCAGGATGTACGAGCAGTACTTC.

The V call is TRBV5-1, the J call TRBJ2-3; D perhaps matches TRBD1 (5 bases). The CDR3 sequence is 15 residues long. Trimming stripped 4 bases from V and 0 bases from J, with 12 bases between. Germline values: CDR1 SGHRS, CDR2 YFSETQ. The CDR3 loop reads CASSRSDSSTDTQYF. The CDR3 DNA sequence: TGCGCCAGCAGCCGGTCCGACAGTAGCACAGATACGCAGTATTTT. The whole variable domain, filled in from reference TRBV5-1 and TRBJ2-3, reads KAGVTQTPRYLIKTRGQQVTLSCSPISGHRSVSWYQQTPGQGLQFLFEYFSETQRNKGNFPGRFSGRQFSNSRSEMNVSTLELGDSALYLCASSRSDSSTDTQYFGPGTRLTVL.

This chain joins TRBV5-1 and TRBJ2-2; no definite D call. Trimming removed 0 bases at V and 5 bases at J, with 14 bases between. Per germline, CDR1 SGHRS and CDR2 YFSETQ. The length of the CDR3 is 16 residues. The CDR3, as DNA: TGCGCCAGCAGCTTGGCTGTTCTAGTCGGGACCGGGGAGCTGTTTTTT. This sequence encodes CASSLAVLVGTGELFF.